This TCR beta chain was captured in a study of blood T cell repertoires in COVID-19. Study details: T cells, B-cell-depleted T cells, or PBMCs provided the cDNA or gDNA that served as material.

Original methodology: The authors estimated nucleated cell counts from reference gene primer amplification. The table came from immunoSEQ multiplex PCR; TCRdb's copy has only in-frame clones and leaves some out. From that table come the V and J calls and clone size; the DNA was used to work out D and trimming. In the table there are some 180,000 clones, roughly 84% of which are singletons. The germline CDR1 and CDR2 sequences are LGHNA and YSLEER. The CDR3 totals 15 residues. V dropped 0 bases and J dropped 2 bases, with 11 bases sitting between them. Seattle patient enrollment occurred during active infection, with longitudinal follow-up thereafter.

This receptor was identified in a man aged 50 or older with COVID-19, enrolled during active disease. The chain has TRBV4-3 and TRBJ2-7; TRBD2 is a possible D gene (5 bases). Specimen: peripheral blood. DNA of the CDR3: TGCGCCAGCAGCCAAGAGGTGGCAGCGGCCTACGAGCAGTACTTC. Translation gives CASSQEVAAAYEQYF.